This TCR beta chain stems from a study of human T cells and chemical hapten exposure. From germline, CDR1 is SGHDN and CDR2 FVKESK. This CDR3 is built from 15 residues. The V gene lost 6 bases and the J gene lost 0 bases, with 13 bases spanning the gap. TCRdb used MiXCR to reprocess the RACE reads, holding one entry per CDR3 protein. The data show just over 350,000 distinct CDR3 sequences, about 6.9% seen once. Time point described: patch test 2, 6 weeks after DPC sensitization. Treatment indicated: therapeutic diphenylcyclopropenone sensitization with weekly scalp DPC. This clonotype turned up a few times.

The TCR originated in a woman under 30 with alopecia areata. Some clones in this sample may be carry-over from other donors' samples. The chain recombines TRBV14 with TRBJ2-3; TRBD1 or TRBD2 may be the D gene (5 bases each). The input for sequencing was whole blood, taken in connection with sensitization to the hapten diphenylcyclopropenone (DPC). The CDR3 DNA sequence: TGTGCCAGCAGTCCCCTTGGGACCAGCACAGATACGCAGTATTTT. Protein sequence: CASSPLGTSTDTQYF.